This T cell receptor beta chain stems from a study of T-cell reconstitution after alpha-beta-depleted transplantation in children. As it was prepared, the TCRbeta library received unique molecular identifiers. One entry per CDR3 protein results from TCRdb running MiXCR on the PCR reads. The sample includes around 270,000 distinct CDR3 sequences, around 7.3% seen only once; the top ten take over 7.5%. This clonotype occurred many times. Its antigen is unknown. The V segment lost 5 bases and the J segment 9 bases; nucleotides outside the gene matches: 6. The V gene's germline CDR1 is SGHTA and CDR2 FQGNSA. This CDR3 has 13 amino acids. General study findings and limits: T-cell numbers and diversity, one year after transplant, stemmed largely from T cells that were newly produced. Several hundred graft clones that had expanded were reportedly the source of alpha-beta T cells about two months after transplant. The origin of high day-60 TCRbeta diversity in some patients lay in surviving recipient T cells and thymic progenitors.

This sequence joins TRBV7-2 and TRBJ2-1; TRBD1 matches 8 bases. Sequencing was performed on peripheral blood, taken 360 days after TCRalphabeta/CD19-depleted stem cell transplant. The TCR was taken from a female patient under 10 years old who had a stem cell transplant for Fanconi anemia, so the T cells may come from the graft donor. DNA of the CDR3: TGTGCCAGCAGCGTAACACAGGGGGGTGAGCAGTTCTTC. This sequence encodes CASSVTQGGEQFF.